This TCR beta chain was recorded in a study of T cells in Graves' hyperthyroidism and ophthalmopathy. Overall study: Before any treatment, at initial diagnosis, peripheral blood was collected.

Findings and caveats of the study: Most thyroid clonotypes that were expanded above 0.001 also turned up in blood.

Regarding this clonotype: Its antigen is unidentified.

Using RNA transcripts as the source, TCR beta CDR3 regions were amplified. The HTBI primer set drove a first-round RT-PCR of the TCR CDR3. TCRdb reprocessed the multiplex PCR reads with MiXCR, giving one entry per CDR3 protein. The sample contains about 610,000 distinct CDR3 sequences, roughly 14% of which appear only once. Disease duration was under 3 months in the ophthalmopathy patients, who also had a Clinical Activity Score of at least 3 and a NOSPECS grade of at least 4. PBMCs were sourced from more than 9 ml fresh peripheral blood. This clonotype was sampled from a woman between 40 and 50 years old with Graves' ophthalmopathy. Sequencing used blood.

CDR3 loop: CASSLVRQEIYGYTF. DNA of the CDR3: TGTGCCAGCAGCTTAGTAAGGCAGGAGATCTATGGCTACACCTTC. The chain combines TRBV7-2 with TRBJ1-2; D not resolved. V was shortened by 1 base and J by 4 bases, with 13 bases between the two germline ends. Germline V gives CDR1 SGHTA, CDR2 FQGNSA. The CDR3 is 15 residues long.